This T cell receptor (beta chain) came from a study of cytomegalovirus exposure and HLA in healthy donors. Whole-study context: According to later analysis, the same platform produced the roughly 120 validation and over 600 first-cohort repertoires.

Method: immunoSEQ multiplex PCR; TCRdb's copy keeps in-frame clones and lacks some. The sample consists of more than 150,000 clones, approximately 88% of them appearing once. V lost 1 base and J lost 7; bases outside the gene matches: 9. The CDR3 spans 16 residues. Looked up from germline, CDR1 is SGHRS and CDR2 is YFSETQ. This TCR came from a man between 18 and 35 years old in good health and CMV-seropositive. The J gene is TRBJ2-1, the V gene TRBV5-1, with 9 positions matching TRBD1. What was sequenced was PBMCs. This chain's CDR3 is CASSLQPGQGGNEQFF. CDR3 coding DNA: TGCGCCAGCAGCTTGCAGCCGGGACAGGGAGGGAATGAGCAGTTCTTC.